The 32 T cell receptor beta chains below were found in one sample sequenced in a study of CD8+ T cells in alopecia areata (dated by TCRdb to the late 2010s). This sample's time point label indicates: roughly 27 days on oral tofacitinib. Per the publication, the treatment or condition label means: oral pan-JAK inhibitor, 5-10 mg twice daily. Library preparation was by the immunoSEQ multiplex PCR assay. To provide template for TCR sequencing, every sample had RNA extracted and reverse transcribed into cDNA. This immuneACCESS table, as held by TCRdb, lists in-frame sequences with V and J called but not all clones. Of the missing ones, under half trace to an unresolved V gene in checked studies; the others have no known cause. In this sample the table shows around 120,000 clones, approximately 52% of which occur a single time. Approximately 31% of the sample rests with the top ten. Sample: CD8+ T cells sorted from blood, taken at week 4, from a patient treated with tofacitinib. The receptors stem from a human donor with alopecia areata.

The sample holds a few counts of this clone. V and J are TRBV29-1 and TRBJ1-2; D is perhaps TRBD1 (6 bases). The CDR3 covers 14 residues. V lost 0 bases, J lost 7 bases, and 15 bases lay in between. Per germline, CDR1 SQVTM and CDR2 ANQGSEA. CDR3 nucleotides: TGCAGCGTTGAAGATAAAGGCAGGGGTAGTGGCTACACCTTC. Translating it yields CSVEDKGRGSGYTF.

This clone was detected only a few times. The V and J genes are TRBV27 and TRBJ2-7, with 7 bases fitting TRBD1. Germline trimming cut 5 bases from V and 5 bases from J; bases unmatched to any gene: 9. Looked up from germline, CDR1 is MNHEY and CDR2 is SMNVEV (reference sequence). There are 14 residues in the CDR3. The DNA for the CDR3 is TGTGCCAGCAGTCCTCGGACAGGTTTTCACGAGCAGTACTTC. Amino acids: CASSPRTGFHEQYF.

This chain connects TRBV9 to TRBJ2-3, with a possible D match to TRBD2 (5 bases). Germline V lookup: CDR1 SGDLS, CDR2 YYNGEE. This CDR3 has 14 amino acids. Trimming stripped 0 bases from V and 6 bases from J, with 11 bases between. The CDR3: CASSVDGGRDTQYF. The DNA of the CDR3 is TGTGCCAGCAGCGTAGATGGAGGAAGGGATACGCAGTATTTT.

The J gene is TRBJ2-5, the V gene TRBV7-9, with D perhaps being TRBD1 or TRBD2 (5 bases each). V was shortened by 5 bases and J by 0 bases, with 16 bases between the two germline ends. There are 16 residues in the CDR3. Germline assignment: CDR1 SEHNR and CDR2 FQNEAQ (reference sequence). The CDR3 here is CASSPSKGSYQETQYF. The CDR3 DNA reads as TGTGCCAGCAGCCCCTCAAAGGGGAGTTACCAAGAGACCCAGTACTTC.

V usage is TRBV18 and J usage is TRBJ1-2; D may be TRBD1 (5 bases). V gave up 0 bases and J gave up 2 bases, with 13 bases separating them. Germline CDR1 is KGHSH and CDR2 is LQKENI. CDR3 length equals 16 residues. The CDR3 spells CASSPPVARGNYGYTF. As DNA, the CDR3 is TGTGCCAGCTCACCACCAGTTGCGCGGGGGAACTATGGCTACACCTTC.

The CDR3 spells CATSRDTPTGSYEQYF. CDR3 in DNA: TGTGCCACCAGCAGAGATACCCCGACAGGGTCCTACGAGCAGTACTTC. The J gene is TRBJ2-7, the V gene TRBV15; 7 positions match TRBD1. This CDR3 contains 16 residues. V lost 0 bases to trimming and J lost 1 base; unmatched junction nucleotides: 6. Germline loops: CDR1 LNHNV, CDR2 YYDKDF (reference sequence).

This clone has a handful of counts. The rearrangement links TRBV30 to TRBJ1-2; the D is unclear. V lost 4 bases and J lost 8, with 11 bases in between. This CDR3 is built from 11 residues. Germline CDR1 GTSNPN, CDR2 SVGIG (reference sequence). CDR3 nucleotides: TGTGCCTGGACACTCGGGGAGGGCTACACCTTC. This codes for CAWTLGEGYTF.

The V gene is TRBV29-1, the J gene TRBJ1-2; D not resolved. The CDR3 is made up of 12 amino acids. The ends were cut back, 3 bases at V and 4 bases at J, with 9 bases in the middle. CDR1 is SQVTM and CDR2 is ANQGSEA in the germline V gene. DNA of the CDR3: TGCAGCGTTGAGTCCATTAGCTATGGCTACACCTTC. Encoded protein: CSVESISYGYTF.

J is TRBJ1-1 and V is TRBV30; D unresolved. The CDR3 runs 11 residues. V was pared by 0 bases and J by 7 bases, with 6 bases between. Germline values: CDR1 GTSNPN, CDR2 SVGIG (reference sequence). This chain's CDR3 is CAWSVRFEAFF. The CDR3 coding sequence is TGTGCCTGGAGTGTCCGGTTTGAAGCTTTCTTT.

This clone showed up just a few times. This chain's CDR3 is CSVRESNIQYF. For the CDR3, the DNA is TGCAGCGTTAGGGAATCCAACATTCAGTACTTC. The chain has TRBV29-1 and TRBJ2-4; no clear D. V dropped 5 bases and J dropped 7 bases, with 9 bases sitting between them. CDR1 is SQVTM, CDR2 ANQGSEA, per germline. This CDR3 has 11 residues.

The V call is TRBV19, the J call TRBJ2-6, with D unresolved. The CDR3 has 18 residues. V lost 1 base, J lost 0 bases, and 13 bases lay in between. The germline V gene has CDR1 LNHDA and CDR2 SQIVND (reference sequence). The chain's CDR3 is CASSIAGSRSSGANVLTF. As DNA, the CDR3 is TGTGCCAGTAGTATAGCAGGCTCACGTAGCTCTGGGGCCAACGTCCTGACTTTC.

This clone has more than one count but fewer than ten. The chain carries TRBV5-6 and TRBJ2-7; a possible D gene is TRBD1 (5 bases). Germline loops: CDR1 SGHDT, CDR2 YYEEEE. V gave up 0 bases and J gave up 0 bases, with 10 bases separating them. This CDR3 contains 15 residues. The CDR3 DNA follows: TGTGCCAGCAGCTTGGGACAGCTAATCTCCTACGAGCAGTACTTC. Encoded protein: CASSLGQLISYEQYF. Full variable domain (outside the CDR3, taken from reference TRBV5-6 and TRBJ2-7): DAGVTQSPTHLIKTRGQQVTLRCSPKSGHDTVSWYQQALGQGPQFIFQYYEEEERQRGNFPDRFSGHQFPNYSSELNVNALLLGDSALYLCASSLGQLISYEQYFGPGTRLTVT.

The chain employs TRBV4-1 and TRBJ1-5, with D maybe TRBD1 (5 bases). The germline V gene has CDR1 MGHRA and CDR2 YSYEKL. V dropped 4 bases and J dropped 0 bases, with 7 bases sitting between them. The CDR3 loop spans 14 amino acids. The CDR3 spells CASSPGYSNQPQHF. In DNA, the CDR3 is TGCGCCAGCAGCCCAGGGTATAGCAATCAGCCCCAGCATTTT.

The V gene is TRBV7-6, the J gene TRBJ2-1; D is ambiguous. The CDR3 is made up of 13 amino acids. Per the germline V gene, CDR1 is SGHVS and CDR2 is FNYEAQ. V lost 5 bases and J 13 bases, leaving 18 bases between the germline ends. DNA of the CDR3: TGTGCCAGCAGCCCACCCGGGCTTACGGACCAGTTCTTC. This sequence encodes CASSPPGLTDQFF. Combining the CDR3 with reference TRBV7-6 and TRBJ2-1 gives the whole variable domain GAGVSQSPRYKVTKRGQDVALRCDPISGHVSLYWYRQALGQGPEFLTYFNYEAQQDKSGLPNDRFSAERPEGSISTLTIQRTEQRDSAMYRCASSPPGLTDQFFGPGTRLTVL.

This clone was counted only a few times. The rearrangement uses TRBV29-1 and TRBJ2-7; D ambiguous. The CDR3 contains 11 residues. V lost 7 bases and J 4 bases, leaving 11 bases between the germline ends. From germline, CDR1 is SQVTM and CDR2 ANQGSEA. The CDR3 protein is CSASEKYEQYF. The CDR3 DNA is TGCAGCGCCTCAGAAAAATACGAGCAGTACTTC.

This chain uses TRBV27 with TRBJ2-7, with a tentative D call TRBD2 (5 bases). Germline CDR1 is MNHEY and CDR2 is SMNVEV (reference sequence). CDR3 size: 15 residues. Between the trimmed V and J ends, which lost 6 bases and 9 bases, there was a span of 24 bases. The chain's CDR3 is CASSDPGFTMGRQYF. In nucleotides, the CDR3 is TGTGCCAGCAGCGACCCGGGATTTACGATGGGGAGGCAGTACTTC.

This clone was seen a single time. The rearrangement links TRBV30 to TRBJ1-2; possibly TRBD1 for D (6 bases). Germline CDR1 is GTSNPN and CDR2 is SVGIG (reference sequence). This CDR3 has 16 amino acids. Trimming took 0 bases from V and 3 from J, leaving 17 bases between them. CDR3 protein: CAWSVGSGGGYYGYTF. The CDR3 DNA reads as TGTGCCTGGAGTGTAGGGTCGGGGGGCGGATACTATGGCTACACCTTC.

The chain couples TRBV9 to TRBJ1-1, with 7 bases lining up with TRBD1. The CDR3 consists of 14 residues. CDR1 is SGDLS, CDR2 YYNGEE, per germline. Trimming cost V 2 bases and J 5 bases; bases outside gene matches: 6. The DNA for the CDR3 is TGTGCCAGCAGCGTGACAGGGCGGGAAACTGAAGCTTTCTTT. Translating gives CASSVTGRETEAFF.

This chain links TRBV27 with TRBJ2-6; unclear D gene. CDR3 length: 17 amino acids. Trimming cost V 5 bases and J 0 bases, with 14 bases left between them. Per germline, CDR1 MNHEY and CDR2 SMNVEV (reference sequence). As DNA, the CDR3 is TGTGCCAGCAGTCCCCGAGACTCCCGCTCTGGGGCCAACGTCCTGACTTTC. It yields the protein CASSPRDSRSGANVLTF.

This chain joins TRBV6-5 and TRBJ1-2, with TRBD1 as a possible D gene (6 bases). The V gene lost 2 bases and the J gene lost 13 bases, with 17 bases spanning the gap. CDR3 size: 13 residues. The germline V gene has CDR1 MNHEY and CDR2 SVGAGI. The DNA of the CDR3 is TGTGCCAGCAGTTACGGCCGGGGGGCGGCTCTCACCTTC. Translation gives CASSYGRGAALTF.

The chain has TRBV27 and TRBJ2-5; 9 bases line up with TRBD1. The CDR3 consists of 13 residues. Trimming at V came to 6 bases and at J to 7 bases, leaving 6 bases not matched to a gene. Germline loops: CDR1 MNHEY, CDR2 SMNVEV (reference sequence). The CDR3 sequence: CASSWTGEGTQYF. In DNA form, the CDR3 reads TGTGCCAGCAGCTGGACAGGGGAGGGGACCCAGTACTTC.

The CDR3 DNA is TGTGCCAGCAGTTTACTAATGGGGGACGAGCAGTACTTC. Translating it yields CASSLLMGDEQYF. V is TRBV7-8 and J is TRBJ2-7; D might be TRBD1 or TRBD2, each matching 5 bases. From germline, CDR1 is SGHVS and CDR2 FQNEAQ. This CDR3 is 13 amino acids long. With 6 bases removed from V and 5 bases from J, the gap between germline ends came to 14 bases. The complete variable domain, with remaining parts taken from reference TRBV7-8 and TRBJ2-7, reads GAGVSQSPRYKVAKRGQDVALRCDPISGHVSLFWYQQALGQGPEFLTYFQNEAQLDKSGLPSDRFFAERPEGSVSTLKIQRTQQEDSAVYLCASSLLMGDEQYFGPGTRLTVT.

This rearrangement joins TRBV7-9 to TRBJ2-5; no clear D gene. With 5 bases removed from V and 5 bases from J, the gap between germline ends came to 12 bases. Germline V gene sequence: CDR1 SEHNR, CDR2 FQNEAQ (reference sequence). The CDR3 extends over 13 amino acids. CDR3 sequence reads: CASSLGSLETQYF. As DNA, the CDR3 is TGTGCCAGCAGCCTCGGAAGTCTGGAGACCCAGTACTTC.

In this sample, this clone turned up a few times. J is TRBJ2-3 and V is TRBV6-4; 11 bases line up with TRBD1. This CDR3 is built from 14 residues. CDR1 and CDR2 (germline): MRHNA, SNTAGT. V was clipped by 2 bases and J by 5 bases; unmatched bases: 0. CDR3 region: CASSDGTGGDTQYF. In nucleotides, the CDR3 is TGTGCCAGCAGTGACGGGACAGGGGGAGATACGCAGTATTTT.

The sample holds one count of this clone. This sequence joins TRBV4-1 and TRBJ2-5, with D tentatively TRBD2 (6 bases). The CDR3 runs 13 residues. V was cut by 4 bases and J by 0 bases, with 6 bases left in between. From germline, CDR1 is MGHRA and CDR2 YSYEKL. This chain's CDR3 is CASSPGDQETQYF. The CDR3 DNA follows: TGCGCCAGCAGCCCGGGGGACCAAGAGACCCAGTACTTC.

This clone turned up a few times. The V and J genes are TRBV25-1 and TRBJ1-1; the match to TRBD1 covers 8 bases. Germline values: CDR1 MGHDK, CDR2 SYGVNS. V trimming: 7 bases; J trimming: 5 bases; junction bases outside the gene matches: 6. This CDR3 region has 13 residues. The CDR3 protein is CASTWTGRTEAFF. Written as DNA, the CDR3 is TGTGCCAGCACTTGGACAGGGAGGACTGAAGCTTTCTTT. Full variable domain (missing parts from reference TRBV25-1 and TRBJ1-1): EADIYQTPRYLVIGTGKKITLECSQTMGHDKMYWYQQDPGMELHLIHYSYGVNSTEKGDLSSESTVSRIRTEHFPLTLESARPSHTSQYLCASTWTGRTEAFFGQGTRLTVV.

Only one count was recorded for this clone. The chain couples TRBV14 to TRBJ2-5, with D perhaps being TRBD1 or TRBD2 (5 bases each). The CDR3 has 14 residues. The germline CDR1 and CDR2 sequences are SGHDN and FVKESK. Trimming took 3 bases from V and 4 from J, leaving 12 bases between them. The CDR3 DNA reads TGTGCCAGCAGCCAGATAGAAGGGACAGAGACCCAGTACTTC. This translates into CASSQIEGTETQYF.

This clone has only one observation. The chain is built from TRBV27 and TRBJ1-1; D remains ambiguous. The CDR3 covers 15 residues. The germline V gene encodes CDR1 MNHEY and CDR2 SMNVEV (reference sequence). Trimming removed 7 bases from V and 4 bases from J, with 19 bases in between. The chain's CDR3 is CASKNPGGHLTEAFF. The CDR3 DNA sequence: TGTGCCAGCAAAAATCCAGGAGGTCACCTCACTGAAGCTTTCTTT.

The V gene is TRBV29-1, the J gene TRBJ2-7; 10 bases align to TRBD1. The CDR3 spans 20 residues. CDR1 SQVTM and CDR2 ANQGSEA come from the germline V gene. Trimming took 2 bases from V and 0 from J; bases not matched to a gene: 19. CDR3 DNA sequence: TGCAGCGTTGAAAGGGCGGGACAGGGGATCGAAGGGCGCCACTCCTACGAGCAGTACTTC. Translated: CSVERAGQGIEGRHSYEQYF.

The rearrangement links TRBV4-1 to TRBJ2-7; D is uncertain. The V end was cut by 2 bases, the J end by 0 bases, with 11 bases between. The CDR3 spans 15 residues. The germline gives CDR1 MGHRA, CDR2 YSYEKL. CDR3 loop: CASSQYQRDSYEQYF. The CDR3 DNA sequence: TGCGCCAGCAGCCAATACCAGCGAGACTCCTACGAGCAGTACTTC.

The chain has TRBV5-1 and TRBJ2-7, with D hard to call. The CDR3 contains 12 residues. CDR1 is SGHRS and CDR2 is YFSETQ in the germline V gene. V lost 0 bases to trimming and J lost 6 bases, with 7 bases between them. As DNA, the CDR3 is TGCGCCAGCAGCTTGGAGGGTTCCGAGCAGTACTTC. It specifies CASSLEGSEQYF.

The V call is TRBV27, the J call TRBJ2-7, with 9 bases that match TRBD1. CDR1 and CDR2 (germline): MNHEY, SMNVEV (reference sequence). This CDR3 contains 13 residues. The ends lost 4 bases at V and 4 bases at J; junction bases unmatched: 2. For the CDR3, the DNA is TGTGCCAGCAGTTATGGACAGGGGTACGAGCAGTACTTC. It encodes CASSYGQGYEQYF.